The 27 T cell receptor beta chains given below trace back to one sample, sequenced in a study of cytomegalovirus exposure and HLA in healthy donors. Both 60 Vbeta primers and 13 Jbeta primers went into the PCR. Measured with immunoSEQ multiplex PCR; TCRdb has only the in-frame clones, and not every one. The repertoire has 100,000 to 150,000 clones, about 81% of them found once; the top ten carry 0.9% to 1.2%. Sequencing input: PBMCs. The receptors were gathered from a woman aged 30 to 39 in good health and CMV-seronegative.

This clone has only a few counts. This rearrangement joins TRBV5-8 to TRBJ1-5; a possible D gene is TRBD1 (6 bases). The V and J ends lost 2 bases and 5 bases respectively, with 14 bases between them. The CDR3 extends over 15 amino acids. CDR1 is SGHTS, CDR2 YDEGEE, per germline. As DNA, the CDR3 is TGTGCCAGCAGCTTTAGTGGCAGGGGTCATCAGCCCCAGCATTTT. Translation gives CASSFSGRGHQPQHF.

The chain is built from TRBV30 and TRBJ1-1, with D hard to call. CDR1 GTSNPN and CDR2 SVGIG come from the germline V gene (reference sequence). The CDR3 runs 11 residues. V was clipped by 4 bases and J by 8 bases, with 11 bases between them. The CDR3 DNA reads TGTGCCTGGACCTGGGGAGGCGAAGCTTTCTTT. This translates into CAWTWGGEAFF. Full variable domain (rest looked up from reference TRBV30 and TRBJ1-1): SQTIHQWPATLVQPVGSPLSLECTVEGTSNPNLYWYRQAAGRGLQLLFYSVGIGQISSEVPQNLSASRPQDRQFILSSKKLLLSDSGFYLCAWTWGGEAFFGQGTRLTVV.

This chain's CDR3 is CASSLRDSRSEQFF. For the CDR3, the DNA is TGTGCCAGCAGTCTCCGGGACTCCCGATCTGAGCAGTTCTTC. The V and J genes are TRBV6-6 and TRBJ2-1; tentative D call: TRBD2 (6 bases). Germline CDR1 MNHNY, CDR2 SVGAGI (reference sequence). With 5 bases removed from V and 9 bases from J, the gap between germline ends came to 17 bases. The CDR3 extends over 14 amino acids.

This chain uses TRBV13 with TRBJ2-4; 9 bases line up with TRBD1. V trimming: 5 bases; J trimming: 8 bases; junction bases outside the gene matches: 10. The CDR3 has 15 residues. Germline V lookup: CDR1 PRHDT, CDR2 FYEKMQ (reference sequence). The DNA for the CDR3 is TGTGCCAGCAGCATCCGGGACAGGGTGCAAGACATTCAGTACTTC. It specifies CASSIRDRVQDIQYF.

The chain employs TRBV25-1 and TRBJ1-5; D is perhaps TRBD1 (5 bases). Trimming removed 4 bases at V and 5 bases at J, with 15 bases between. CDR3 length: 15 residues. The germline V gene encodes CDR1 MGHDK and CDR2 SYGVNS. Here the CDR3 reads CASSAAGRHDQPQHF. CDR3 bases: TGTGCCAGCAGTGCCGCGGGACGTCACGATCAGCCCCAGCATTTT.

CDR3 DNA sequence: TGTGCCAGCAGCTTACTCTACGAGCAGTACTTC. This gives the protein CASSLLYEQYF. V gene TRBV7-2 combines with J gene TRBJ2-7; D is ambiguous. The germline V gene has CDR1 SGHTA and CDR2 FQGNSA. The CDR3 runs 11 residues. The ends were cut back, 2 bases at V and 3 bases at J, with 2 bases in the middle.

To note about this clone: Germline is not matched at one junction end, which may reflect a read error. V is TRBV7-7 and J is TRBJ2-1; TRBD2 matches at 8 bases. Germline assignment: CDR1 SSHAT and CDR2 FNYEAQ (reference sequence). The CDR3 is 15 amino acids. This chain's CDR3 is CASSLNPGTSNEQFF. The CDR3 DNA is TGTGCTAGCAGCTTAAACCCCGGGACTAGCAATGAGCAGTTCTTC.

The chain employs TRBV6-1 and TRBJ1-2; D not certain. Germline V CDR1 and CDR2: MNHNS, SASEGT. The CDR3 has 12 amino acids. The ends were cut back, 10 bases at V and 4 bases at J, with 13 bases in the middle. CDR3 in amino acids: CATTVSIYGYTF. The CDR3 DNA sequence: TGTGCCACCACAGTCAGCATCTATGGCTACACCTTC.

This clone was seen a few times. The gene calls are TRBV2 and TRBJ2-1, with TRBD2 matching 11 bases. The V gene's germline CDR1 is SNHLY and CDR2 FYNNEI. This CDR3 region has 15 residues. V was pared by 6 bases and J by 4 bases, with 5 bases of the junction left unmatched. This CDR3 is CASRAGTSGYNEQFF. CDR3 DNA: TGTGCCAGCAGGGCCGGGACTAGCGGATACAATGAGCAGTTCTTC.

CDR3 sequence reads: CASSLPDRVNEQFF. CDR3 DNA: TGTGCCAGCAGCTTGCCGGACAGGGTCAATGAGCAGTTCTTC. The rearrangement joins TRBV5-4 to TRBJ2-1, with 8 bases matching TRBD1. CDR1 is SGHNT, CDR2 YYREEE, per germline (reference sequence). The length of the CDR3 is 14 residues. After removal of 1 base from V and 6 bases from J, the junction contained 3 bases not matched to a gene.

V usage is TRBV7-2 and J usage is TRBJ2-7; 14 nucleotides match TRBD2. The trim removed 3 bases at V and 1 base at J, leaving 8 bases unmatched. CDR3 length: 18 amino acids. Germline values: CDR1 SGHTA, CDR2 FQGNSA. The CDR3 DNA follows: TGTGCCAGCAGCTTGTCGGCCGGACTAGCGGGAGGTTCCTACGAGCAGTACTTC. Translation gives CASSLSAGLAGGSYEQYF.

The chain recombines TRBV6-6 with TRBJ2-7; 9 bases are a match to TRBD1. V lost 5 bases to trimming and J lost 1 base; unmatched junction nucleotides: 6. The CDR3 contains 15 residues. Looked up from germline, CDR1 is MNHNY and CDR2 is SVGAGI (reference sequence). The chain's CDR3 is CASSTTGGISYEQYF. The CDR3 DNA follows: TGTGCCAGCAGTACCACAGGGGGCATTTCCTACGAGCAGTACTTC.

J is TRBJ1-1 and V is TRBV5-4, with a weak D call TRBD1 (6 bases). This CDR3 is built from 15 residues. The V gene lost 4 bases and the J gene lost 5 bases, with 18 bases spanning the gap. Germline V gene lookup returns CDR1 SGHNT and CDR2 YYREEE (reference sequence). The CDR3 region is CASSGKVGALTEAFF. As DNA, the CDR3 is TGTGCCAGCAGCGGCAAAGTGGGGGCTTTAACTGAAGCTTTCTTT.

The rearrangement links TRBV10-1 to TRBJ2-2; a weak D match, TRBD2 (7 bases). The CDR3 consists of 16 residues. Germline loops: CDR1 WNHNN, CDR2 SYGVQD (reference sequence). V was pared by 2 bases and J by 5 bases, with 15 bases between. The CDR3 spells CASSEIGGRMTGELFF. The CDR3 DNA reads as TGCGCCAGCAGTGAGATCGGGGGGCGAATGACCGGGGAGCTGTTTTTT.

The chain is built from TRBV7-3 and TRBJ2-5, with a possible D match to TRBD2 (6 bases). Trimming took 0 bases from V and 1 from J, leaving 9 bases between them. This CDR3 is 15 amino acids long. CDR1 SGHTA and CDR2 FQGTGA come from the germline V gene. CDR3 nucleotide sequence: TGTGCCAGCAGCTTAACTCCCGGGGGCCAAGAGACCCAGTACTTC. Translation gives CASSLTPGGQETQYF.

The V gene is TRBV4-1, the J gene TRBJ2-1; 15 nucleotides match TRBD2. CDR1 and CDR2 from the germline V gene are MGHRA and YSYEKL. J gave up 7 bases and V 4 bases, and 5 bases lay outside the gene matches. The CDR3 is 16 residues long. In nucleotides, the CDR3 is TGCGCCAGCAGCCTCTCCGGGACTAGCGGGGGGAATGAGCAGTTCTTC. The encoded protein is CASSLSGTSGGNEQFF.

The chain has TRBV7-9 and TRBJ2-7; tentatively, D is TRBD2 (5 bases). Per the germline V gene, CDR1 is SEHNR and CDR2 is FQNEAQ (reference sequence). V was pared by 5 bases and J by 3 bases, with 11 bases between. The CDR3 runs 13 residues. CDR3: CASSPPGSYEQYF. The CDR3 DNA reads as TGTGCCAGCAGCCCACCGGGGAGCTACGAGCAGTACTTC. The variable domain in full, completed from reference TRBV7-9 and TRBJ2-7, reads DTGVSQNPRHKITKRGQNVTFRCDPISEHNRLYWYRQTLGQGPEFLTYFQNEAQLEKSRLLSDRFSAERPKGSFSTLEIQRTEQGDSAMYLCASSPPGSYEQYFGPGTRLTVT.

The chain uses TRBV7-9 and TRBJ2-1; 8 bases map to TRBD2. CDR1 and CDR2 from the germline V gene are SEHNR and FQNEAQ (reference sequence). V shed 1 base, J shed 7 bases, and the junction held 3 bases outside the gene matches. The CDR3 totals 14 residues. CDR3 loop: CASSLVASGNEQFF. CDR3 DNA: TGTGCCAGCAGCTTAGTAGCTAGCGGGAATGAGCAGTTCTTC.

The gene calls are TRBV9 and TRBJ2-1; the match to TRBD2 covers 8 bases. V was clipped by 7 bases and J by 2 bases; unmatched bases: 11. Germline CDR1 and CDR2: SGDLS and YYNGEE. This CDR3 comprises 16 residues. The CDR3 region has the DNA TGTGCCAGCGGCGAATTGGGGCGGGAGGCCTACAATGAGCAGTTCTTC. This translates into CASGELGREAYNEQFF. Supplemented by reference TRBV9 and TRBJ2-1, the full variable domain reads DSGVTQTPKHLITATGQRVTLRCSPRSGDLSVYWYQQSLDQGLQFLIQYYNGEERAKGNILERFSAQQFPDLHSELNLSSLELGDSALYFCASGELGREAYNEQFFGPGTRLTVL.

The chain links TRBV11-2 to TRBJ2-7; 11 bases are shared with TRBD2. Germline loops: CDR1 SGHAT, CDR2 FQNNGV. Germline trimming cut 5 bases from V and 2 bases from J; bases unmatched to any gene: 5. CDR3 length equals 15 residues. CDR3 sequence reads: CASSLTSGGPYEQYF. The CDR3 DNA follows: TGTGCCAGCAGCCTAACTAGCGGGGGCCCCTACGAGCAGTACTTC.

V usage is TRBV7-3 and J usage is TRBJ2-1; 11 bases are shared with TRBD2. Germline CDR1 SGHTA, CDR2 FQGTGA. The CDR3 consists of 15 residues. V lost 5 bases to trimming and J lost 8 bases; unmatched junction nucleotides: 8. CDR3 in amino acids: CASSTRLAGRDEQFF. CDR3 nucleotides: TGTGCCAGCAGCACCCGACTAGCGGGAAGGGATGAGCAGTTCTTC.

This clone has a handful of counts. This sequence joins TRBV7-9 and TRBJ1-1; D may be TRBD1 (6 bases). CDR3 length equals 14 residues. Germline V gene lookup returns CDR1 SEHNR and CDR2 FQNEAQ (reference sequence). Trimming removed 0 bases from V and 8 bases from J, with 13 bases in between. CDR3 sequence: CASSLAAGAREAFF. Here the CDR3 DNA reads TGTGCCAGCAGCTTAGCAGCAGGGGCCCGAGAAGCTTTCTTT. Supplemented by reference TRBV7-9 and TRBJ1-1, the full variable domain reads DTGVSQNPRHKITKRGQNVTFRCDPISEHNRLYWYRQTLGQGPEFLTYFQNEAQLEKSRLLSDRFSAERPKGSFSTLEIQRTEQGDSAMYLCASSLAAGAREAFFGQGTRLTVV.

The chain recombines TRBV11-3 with TRBJ1-4, with 8 bases identical to TRBD1. The CDR3 totals 15 residues. The V and J ends lost 5 bases and 8 bases, in that order; junction bases with no gene match: 10. Per the germline V gene, CDR1 is SGHNT and CDR2 is YENEEA. DNA of the CDR3: TGTGCCAGCAGCACAAGGACAGGGACAGAGGAAAAACTGTTTTTT. Translating gives CASSTRTGTEEKLFF.

The rearrangement joins TRBV7-2 to TRBJ2-3, with TRBD2 as a possible D gene (6 bases). This CDR3 spans 17 amino acids. Germline V CDR1 and CDR2: SGHTA, FQGNSA. The V end lost 0 bases, the J end lost 4 bases, and 17 bases lay between the germline ends. The CDR3 region is CASSLAERVPPPDTQYF. In nucleotides, the CDR3 is TGTGCCAGCAGCTTAGCGGAGCGGGTCCCTCCCCCAGATACGCAGTATTTT.

The V and J genes are TRBV11-3 and TRBJ2-5; 9 bases map to TRBD2. Germline CDR1 is SGHNT and CDR2 is YENEEA. The CDR3 loop spans 16 amino acids. Trimming removed 5 bases from V and 1 base from J; junction bases left unmatched: 8. The chain's CDR3 is CASSLGVSGGQETQYF. CDR3 DNA sequence: TGTGCCAGCAGCCTGGGAGTTAGCGGGGGCCAAGAGACCCAGTACTTC.

The CDR3 DNA reads as TGTGCCAGCAGTCGACTAGCGGGGCTCCAAGAGACCCAGTACTTC. Protein: CASSRLAGLQETQYF. The chain joins TRBV6-1 to TRBJ2-5; 11 bases are a match to TRBD2. V trimming: 5 bases; J trimming: 1 base; junction bases outside the gene matches: 3. Germline V gene data show CDR1 as MNHNS and CDR2 as SASEGT. There are 15 residues in the CDR3.

This sequence joins TRBV5-4 and TRBJ1-2; a possible D gene is TRBD1 (5 bases). The CDR3 has 14 amino acids. Trimming took off 2 bases at V and 3 bases at J, with 11 bases between the two ends. In germline, CDR1 is SGHNT, CDR2 YYREEE (reference sequence). The DNA of the CDR3 is TGTGCCAGCAGCTTAAGCAGGGCGGACTATGGCTACACCTTC. Its translation is CASSLSRADYGYTF. Filled out from reference TRBV5-4 and TRBJ1-2, the complete variable domain reads ETGVTQSPTHLIKTRGQQVTLRCSSQSGHNTVSWYQQALGQGPQFIFQYYREEENGRGNFPPRFSGLQFPNYSSELNVNALELDDSALYLCASSLSRADYGYTFGSGTRLTVV.